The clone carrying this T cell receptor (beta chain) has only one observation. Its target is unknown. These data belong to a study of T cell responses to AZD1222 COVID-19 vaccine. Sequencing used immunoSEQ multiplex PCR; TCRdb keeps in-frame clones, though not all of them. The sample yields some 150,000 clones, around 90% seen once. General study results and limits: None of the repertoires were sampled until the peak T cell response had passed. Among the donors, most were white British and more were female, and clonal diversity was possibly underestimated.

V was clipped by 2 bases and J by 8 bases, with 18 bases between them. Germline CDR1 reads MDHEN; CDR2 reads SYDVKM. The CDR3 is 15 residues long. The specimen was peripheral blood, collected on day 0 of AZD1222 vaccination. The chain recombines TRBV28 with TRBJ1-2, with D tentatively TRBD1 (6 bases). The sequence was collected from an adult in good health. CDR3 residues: CASSLGFGGAKGYTF. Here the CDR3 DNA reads TGTGCCAGCAGTTTAGGGTTCGGGGGGGCAAAAGGCTACACCTTC.